The clone carrying this T cell receptor (beta chain) was counted between two and nine times. Combining iRepertoire HTBI primers with Arm-PCR of CDR3 regions, the authors built TCR beta libraries. TCRdb reprocessed the multiplex PCR reads with MiXCR, giving one entry per CDR3 protein. The sample includes 350,000 to 450,000 distinct CDR3 sequences, about a sixth seen only once; the top ten take about 32%. The sample belongs to a study of regulatory T cells in long-lasting Graves disease. Time point meaning: newly diagnosed GD, antithyroid drugs for less than 3 months. PBMCs provided the RNA from which the TCR library was made. These data were likewise used in another study, on T cells in Graves' hyperthyroidism and ophthalmopathy. Per that paper: Based on clinical symptoms, serum thyroxine and TRAb, thyroid ultrasound and orbital computed tomography, diagnoses were reached.

This clonotype originated in a middle-aged man with Graves disease. Sequenced material: peripheral blood mononuclear cells (PBMCs), taken at new diagnosis, from a patient treated with antithyroid drugs.

The CDR3 protein is CASSGVSGGQETQYF. CDR3 bases: TGTGCCAGCAGTGGGGTTAGCGGGGGACAAGAGACCCAGTACTTC. The rearrangement joins TRBV2 to TRBJ2-5, with 9 bases lining up with TRBD2. V was pared by 4 bases and J by 2 bases, with 5 bases of the junction left unmatched. Germline V lookup: CDR1 SNHLY, CDR2 FYNNEI. The CDR3 spans 15 residues.